Sequencing of this T cell receptor beta chain was carried out in a study of regulatory T cells in long-lasting Graves disease. This clonotype came up many times. Its antigen remains unidentified. HTBI primers from iRepertoire and Arm-PCR of CDR3 regions yielded the TCR beta libraries. TCRdb re-derived calls from the multiplex PCR reads in MiXCR, one entry per CDR3 protein. The sample has around 470,000 distinct CDR3 sequences, 11% to 15% seen once. Study observations and caveats: Persistent disease samples used TRBV28, TRBJ1-2 and TRBJ2-5 preferentially.

Time point here: newly diagnosed GD, antithyroid drugs for less than 3 months. PBMC RNA served as the TCR library source. Germline CDR1 MDHEN, CDR2 SYDVKM. The CDR3 loop spans 14 amino acids. V dropped 1 base and J dropped 2 bases, with 8 bases sitting between them. This same sample was also taken into another study, of T cells in Graves' hyperthyroidism and ophthalmopathy.

The clonotype originates from a woman aged 45-65 years with Graves disease. The starting material was peripheral blood mononuclear cells (PBMCs), obtained at new diagnosis, from a patient treated with antithyroid drugs. The gene calls are TRBV28 and TRBJ1-1; D uncertain. CDR3 region: CASSLYTDNTEAFF. CDR3 bases: TGTGCCAGCAGTTTATATACAGATAACACTGAAGCTTTCTTT.